A selection of T cell receptor beta chains follows, all from one sample in a study of blood T cells in healthy people across ages. TCRdb passed the 5' RACE reads through MiXCR, listing each CDR3 protein once. This sample has around 1,000,000 distinct CDR3 sequences, with 20% to 25% found just once. This sample also appeared in a second study, on T cells of mothers and their children.

Input material: blood. These receptor sequences come from a girl aged 2 to 9 in good health. The CDR3 runs from the conserved cysteine through the conserved F or W. The order of the fields is V gene, J gene, D gene, clone size, CDR3 DNA, CDR3 protein. D genes are given only for firm matches. Rows may omit the clone size; those that give it use once, few, many or a size class.

V gene: TRBV11-2; J gene: TRBJ2-1; D gene: TRBD1; clone size: few; CDR3 DNA: TGTGCCAGCAGCCCCCGAGGACAGGGGGCGAATGAGCAGTTCTTC; CDR3 protein: CASSPRGQGANEQFF
V gene: TRBV5-6; J gene: TRBJ2-4; D gene: TRBD2; clone size: .; CDR3 DNA: TGTGCCAGCAGCTCTACTAGCGGGGAAGGCCAATGGAACATTCAGTACTTC; CDR3 protein: CASSSTSGEGQWNIQYF
V gene: TRBV20-1; J gene: TRBJ2-4; D gene: TRBD2; clone size: few; CDR3 DNA: TGCAGTGCTCCTTATAGCGGGGGAAACATTCAGTACTTC; CDR3 protein: CSAPYSGGNIQYF
V gene: TRBV7-8; J gene: TRBJ2-7; D gene: TRBD1; clone size: .; CDR3 DNA: TGTGCCAGCAGCTTGGTGGTGGGACAGGGGGACTTC; CDR3 protein: CASSLVVGQGDF
V gene: TRBV29-1; J gene: TRBJ2-3; D gene: .; clone size: .; CDR3 DNA: TGCAGCGTTTTGGCAACCCAAGCAGATACGCAGTATTTT; CDR3 protein: CSVLATQADTQYF
V gene: TRBV10-2; J gene: TRBJ1-2; D gene: .; clone size: few; CDR3 DNA: TGCGCCAGCAGTCGGGTAGAGATAGATGGCTACACCTTC; CDR3 protein: CASSRVEIDGYTF
V gene: TRBV7-3; J gene: TRBJ2-3; D gene: .; clone size: .; CDR3 DNA: TGTGCCAGCAGCTTAACCGACGGACCCTGGACAGATACGCAGTATTTT; CDR3 protein: CASSLTDGPWTDTQYF
V gene: TRBV7-9; J gene: TRBJ1-1; D gene: .; clone size: .; CDR3 DNA: TGTGCCAGCAGCTTAAACTCAAACTACGAAGCTTTCTTT; CDR3 protein: CASSLNSNYEAFF
V gene: TRBV12-3/TRBV12-4; J gene: TRBJ2-2; D gene: .; clone size: .; CDR3 DNA: TGTGCCAGCAGTTTCTTCCCCGGGGAGCTGTTTTTT; CDR3 protein: CASSFFPGELFF
V gene: TRBV5-5; J gene: TRBJ2-1; D gene: .; clone size: few; CDR3 DNA: TGTGCCAGCAATAAGGACTACATGTTTTATGAGCAGTTCTTC; CDR3 protein: CASNKDYMFYEQFF
V gene: TRBV15; J gene: TRBJ2-1; D gene: .; clone size: .; CDR3 DNA: TGTGCCACCCGGGGACGGAGCGGCCATGAGCAGTTCTTC; CDR3 protein: CATRGRSGHEQFF
V gene: TRBV6-2/TRBV6-3; J gene: TRBJ2-3; D gene: .; clone size: .; CDR3 DNA: TGTGCCAGCAGTTCCCCTGGGGGTCTCTGGGGCACAGATACGCAGTATTTT; CDR3 protein: CASSSPGGLWGTDTQYF
V gene: TRBV7-2; J gene: TRBJ2-7; D gene: TRBD2; clone size: few; CDR3 DNA: TGTGCCAGCAGCCCGACACGGACTAGTGTCGAGCAGTACTTC; CDR3 protein: CASSPTRTSVEQYF
V gene: TRBV3-1; J gene: TRBJ2-7; D gene: .; clone size: .; CDR3 DNA: TGTGCCAGCAGCCAAGATACGGATGCCTACGAGCAGTACTTC; CDR3 protein: CASSQDTDAYEQYF
V gene: TRBV25-1; J gene: TRBJ1-5; D gene: .; clone size: few; CDR3 DNA: TGTGCCATCTGGGGGGGGAATCAGCCCCAGCATTTT; CDR3 protein: CAIWGGNQPQHF
V gene: TRBV7-8; J gene: TRBJ2-7; D gene: .; clone size: .; CDR3 DNA: TGTGCCAGCAGCGAAGAGGCTTCGTCGGTGGAGCAGTACTTC; CDR3 protein: CASSEEASSVEQYF
V gene: TRBV12-3/TRBV12-4; J gene: TRBJ1-4; D gene: TRBD1; clone size: .; CDR3 DNA: TGTGCCAGCAGATCGACAGGGGAGGGTGAAAAACTGTTTTTT; CDR3 protein: CASRSTGEGEKLFF
V gene: TRBV13; J gene: TRBJ2-2; D gene: TRBD1; clone size: .; CDR3 DNA: TGTGCCAGCAGCTCCAGGGGGCAGATCGGGGAGCTGTTTTTT; CDR3 protein: CASSSRGQIGELFF
V gene: TRBV5-1; J gene: TRBJ1-2; D gene: .; clone size: few; CDR3 DNA: TGCGCCAGCATGGGCAGTCCAAGGCGATATCATGGCTACACCTTC; CDR3 protein: CASMGSPRRYHGYTF
V gene: TRBV6-6; J gene: TRBJ2-3; D gene: .; clone size: .; CDR3 DNA: TGTGCCAGCTGTAGGCGGGGCACTAGCACAGATACGCAGTATTTT; CDR3 protein: CASCRRGTSTDTQYF
V gene: TRBV28; J gene: TRBJ2-1; D gene: .; clone size: few; CDR3 DNA: TGTGCCAGCAGGGGATCCGGCGAGCAGTTCTTC; CDR3 protein: CASRGSGEQFF
V gene: TRBV3-1; J gene: TRBJ2-7; D gene: TRBD2; clone size: .; CDR3 DNA: TGTGCCAGCAGCCAAGCGTGGCTAGCGGGAGTGGCTTACGAGCAGTACTTC; CDR3 protein: CASSQAWLAGVAYEQYF
V gene: TRBV9; J gene: TRBJ2-5; D gene: .; clone size: .; CDR3 DNA: TGTGCCAGCAGCGTAAATGGGGTGAGAGAAGAGACCCAGTACTTC; CDR3 protein: CASSVNGVREETQYF